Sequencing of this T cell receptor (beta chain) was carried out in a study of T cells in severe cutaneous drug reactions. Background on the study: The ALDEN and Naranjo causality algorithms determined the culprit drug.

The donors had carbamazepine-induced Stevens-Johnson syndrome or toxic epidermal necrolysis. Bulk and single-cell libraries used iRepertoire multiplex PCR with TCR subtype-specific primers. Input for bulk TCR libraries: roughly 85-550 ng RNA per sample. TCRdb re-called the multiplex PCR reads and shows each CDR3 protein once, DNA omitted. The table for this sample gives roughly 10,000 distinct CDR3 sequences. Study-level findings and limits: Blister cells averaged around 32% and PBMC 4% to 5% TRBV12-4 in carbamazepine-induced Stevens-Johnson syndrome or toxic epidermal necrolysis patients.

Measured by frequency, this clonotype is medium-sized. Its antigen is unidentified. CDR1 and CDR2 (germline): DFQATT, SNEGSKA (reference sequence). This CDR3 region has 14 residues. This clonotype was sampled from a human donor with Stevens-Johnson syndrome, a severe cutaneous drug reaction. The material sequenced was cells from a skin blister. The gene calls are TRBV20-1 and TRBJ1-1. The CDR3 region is CSARTTNGNTEAFF.